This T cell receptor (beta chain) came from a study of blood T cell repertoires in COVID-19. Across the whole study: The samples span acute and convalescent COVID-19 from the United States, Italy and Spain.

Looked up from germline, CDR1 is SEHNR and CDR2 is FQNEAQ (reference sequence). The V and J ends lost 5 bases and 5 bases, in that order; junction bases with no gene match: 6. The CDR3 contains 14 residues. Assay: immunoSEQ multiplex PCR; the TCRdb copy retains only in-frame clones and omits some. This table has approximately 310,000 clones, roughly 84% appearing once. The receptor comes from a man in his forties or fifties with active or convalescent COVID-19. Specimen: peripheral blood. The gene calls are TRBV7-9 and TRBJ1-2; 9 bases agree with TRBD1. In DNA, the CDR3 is TGTGCCAGCAGCGTGGACAGGGGACGTTATGGCTACACCTTC. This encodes CASSVDRGRYGYTF. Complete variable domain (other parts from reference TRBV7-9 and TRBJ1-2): DTGVSQNPRHKITKRGQNVTFRCDPISEHNRLYWYRQTLGQGPEFLTYFQNEAQLEKSRLLSDRFSAERPKGSFSTLEIQRTEQGDSAMYLCASSVDRGRYGYTFGSGTRLTVV.